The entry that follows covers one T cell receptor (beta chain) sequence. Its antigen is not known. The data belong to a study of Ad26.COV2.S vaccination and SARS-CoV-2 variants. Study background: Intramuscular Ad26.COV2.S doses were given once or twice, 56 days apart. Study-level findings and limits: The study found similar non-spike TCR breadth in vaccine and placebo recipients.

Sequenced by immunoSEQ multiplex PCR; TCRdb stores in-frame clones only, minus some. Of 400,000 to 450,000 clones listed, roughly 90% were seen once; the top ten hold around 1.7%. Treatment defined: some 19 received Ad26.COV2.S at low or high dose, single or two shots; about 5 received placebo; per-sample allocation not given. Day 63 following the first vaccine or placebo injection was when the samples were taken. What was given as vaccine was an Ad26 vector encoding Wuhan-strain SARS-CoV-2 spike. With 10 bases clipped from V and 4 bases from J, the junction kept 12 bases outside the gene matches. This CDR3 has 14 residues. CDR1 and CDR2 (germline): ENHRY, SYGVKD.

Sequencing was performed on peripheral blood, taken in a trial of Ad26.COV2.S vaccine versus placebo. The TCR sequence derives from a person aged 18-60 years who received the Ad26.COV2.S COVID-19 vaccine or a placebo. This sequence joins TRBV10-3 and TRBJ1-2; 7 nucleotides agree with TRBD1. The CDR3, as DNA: TGTGCCAAGACCGACAGGGAACAAGGCTATGGCTACACCTTC. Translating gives CAKTDREQGYGYTF.